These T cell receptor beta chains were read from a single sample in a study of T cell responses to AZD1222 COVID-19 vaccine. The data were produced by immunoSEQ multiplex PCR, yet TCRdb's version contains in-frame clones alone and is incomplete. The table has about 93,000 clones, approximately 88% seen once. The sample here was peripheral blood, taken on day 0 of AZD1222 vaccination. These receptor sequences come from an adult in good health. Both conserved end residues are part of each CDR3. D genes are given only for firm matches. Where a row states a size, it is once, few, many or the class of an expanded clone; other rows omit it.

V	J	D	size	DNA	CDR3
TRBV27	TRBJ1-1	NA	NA	TGTGCCAGTTATTGGAGGACTGAAGCTTTCTTT	CASYWRTEAFF
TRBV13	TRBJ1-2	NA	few	TGTGCCAGCAGCTTCGGGATTAACCTCAGGGTTCGGTATGGCTACACCTTC	CASSFGINLRVRYGYTF
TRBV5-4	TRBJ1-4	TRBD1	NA	TGTGCCAGCAGCTGGGACAGGGCTACTAATGAAAAACTGTTTTTT	CASSWDRATNEKLFF
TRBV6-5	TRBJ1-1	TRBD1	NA	TGTGCCAGCAGTTATGGGCAGGGGGCGACTGAAGCTTTCTTT	CASSYGQGATEAFF
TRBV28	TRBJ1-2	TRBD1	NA	TGTGCCAGCAGTTTTGCAGGGGGAGCAGGTGGCTACACCTTC	CASSFAGGAGGYTF
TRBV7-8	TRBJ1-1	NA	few	TGTGCCAGCAGCTCTCTAAAGACTGAAGCTTTCTTT	CASSSLKTEAFF
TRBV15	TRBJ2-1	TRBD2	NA	TGTGCCACCAGCAGGAGACTAGCGGGGCTTTCCTACAATGAGCAGTTCTTC	CATSRRLAGLSYNEQFF
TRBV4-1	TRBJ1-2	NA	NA	TGCGCCAGCAGCCAAGATCAAGCAGGCTATGGCTACACCTTC	CASSQDQAGYGYTF
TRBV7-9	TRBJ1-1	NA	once	TGTGCCAGCAGCCCACAGGGTCTGAACACTGAAGCTTTCTTT	CASSPQGLNTEAFF
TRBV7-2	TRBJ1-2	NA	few	TGTGCCAGCAGCTTAGCGGGGCTAGCTGGCTACACCTTC	CASSLAGLAGYTF
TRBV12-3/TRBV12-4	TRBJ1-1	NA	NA	TGTGCCAGCAGTCTCCTGAACACTGAAGCTTTCTTT	CASSLLNTEAFF
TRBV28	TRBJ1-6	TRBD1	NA	TGTGCCAGCAGACAGGGACAGGGGAATAATTCACCCCTCCACTTT	CASRQGQGNNSPLHF
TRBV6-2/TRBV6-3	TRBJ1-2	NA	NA	TGTGCCAGCAGTTACTCGCCGGGTTATGGCTACACCTTC	CASSYSPGYGYTF
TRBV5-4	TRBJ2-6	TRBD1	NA	TGTGCCAGCAGCTTGGCGGGACAGCTCTCTGGGGCCAACGTCCTGACTTTC	CASSLAGQLSGANVLTF
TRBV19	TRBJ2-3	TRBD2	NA	TGTGCCAGTAGGCTAGCGGAGCTTAGCACAGATACGCAGTATTTT	CASRLAELSTDTQYF
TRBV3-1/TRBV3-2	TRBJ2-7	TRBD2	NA	TGTGCCAGCAGCCAAGGTAATAGCGGGGGCCTTCGCGAGCAGTACTTC	CASSQGNSGGLREQYF
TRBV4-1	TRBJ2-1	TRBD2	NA	TGCGCCAGCAGTCCTAGCGGGGGGCGGTCCAATGAGCAGTTCTTC	CASSPSGGRSNEQFF
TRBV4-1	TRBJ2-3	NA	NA	TGCGCCAGCAGCCCAGGGACTAGCACAGATACGCAGTATTTT	CASSPGTSTDTQYF
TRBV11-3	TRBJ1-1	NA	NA	TGTGCCAGCAGCTTAGGCCGACTGAGAGAGAACACTGAAGCTTTCTTT	CASSLGRLRENTEAFF
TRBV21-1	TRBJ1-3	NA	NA	TGTGCCAGCAGCAAAGGCAGACGGAGCTCTGGAAACACCATATATTTT	CASSKGRRSSGNTIYF
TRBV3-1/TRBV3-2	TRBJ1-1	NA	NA	TGTGCCAGCAGTCCCGCCAGTAACACTGAAGCTTTCTTT	CASSPASNTEAFF
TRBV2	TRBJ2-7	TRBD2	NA	TGTGCCAGCAGTGAAGCGCCGGGCGGACTAGGGCACGAGCAGTACTTC	CASSEAPGGLGHEQYF
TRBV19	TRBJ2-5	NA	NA	TGTGCCAGTAGTATAGGCCCAGAGAACCAAGAGACCCAGTACTTC	CASSIGPENQETQYF
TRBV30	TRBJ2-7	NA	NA	TGTGCCTGGAAAAAGCTTGGGACATCCTCCTACGAGCAGTACTTC	CAWKKLGTSSYEQYF
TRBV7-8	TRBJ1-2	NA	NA	TGTGCCAGCAGCTTAGAAGAAATCCACTATGGCTACACCTTC	CASSLEEIHYGYTF
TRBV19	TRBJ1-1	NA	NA	TGTGCCAGTAGTATGGGCCTGAACACTGAAGCTTTCTTT	CASSMGLNTEAFF
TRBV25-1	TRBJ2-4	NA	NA	TGTGCCTCCCGGCCCGGTTTCGCCAAAAACATTCAGTACTTC	CASRPGFAKNIQYF
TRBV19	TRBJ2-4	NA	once	TGTGCCAGTAGTACGATGGATGGGAACATTCAGTACTTC	CASSTMDGNIQYF
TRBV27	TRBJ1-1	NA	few	TGTGCCAGCAGCCTCGACCACCGCACTGAAGCTTTCTTT	CASSLDHRTEAFF
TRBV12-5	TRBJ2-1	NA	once	TGTGCTAGTGGTTTGTCCGGGCTGAATGAGCAGTTCTTC	CASGLSGLNEQFF
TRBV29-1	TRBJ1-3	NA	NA	TGCAGCGTCAGGGATTCTGGAAACACCATATATTTT	CSVRDSGNTIYF
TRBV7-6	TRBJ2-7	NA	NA	TGTGCCAGCAGCTTGACTAGCTCCTACGAGCAGTACTTC	CASSLTSSYEQYF
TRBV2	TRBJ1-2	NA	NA	TGTGCCAGCCGCCTAAACAACAGGGCCGTGGGCTATGGCTACACCTTC	CASRLNNRAVGYGYTF
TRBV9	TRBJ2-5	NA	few	TGTGCCAGCAGCGAGACCCGGAGGACAGAGACCCAGTACTTC	CASSETRRTETQYF
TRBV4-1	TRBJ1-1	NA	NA	TGCGCCAGCAGCCCCCGTATGAACACTGAAGCTTTCTTT	CASSPRMNTEAFF
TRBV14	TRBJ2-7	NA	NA	TGTGCCAGCAGCCGCGGACCCAGCTCCTACGAGCAGTACTTC	CASSRGPSSYEQYF
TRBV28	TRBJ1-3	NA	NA	TGTGCCAGCAGACCTCCAGGGGACTCTGGAAACACCATATATTTT	CASRPPGDSGNTIYF
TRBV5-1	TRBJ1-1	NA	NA	TGCGCCAGCAGCTTGGGTTTACAGCCGACTGGAGCTTTCTTT	CASSLGLQPTGAFF
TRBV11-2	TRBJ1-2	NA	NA	TGTGCCAGCAGCCCGACCGACAGACCCTATGGCTACACCTTC	CASSPTDRPYGYTF
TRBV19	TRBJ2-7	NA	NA	TGTGCCAGTAAATTCGGAATTTCGTCCTACGAGCAGTACTTC	CASKFGISSYEQYF
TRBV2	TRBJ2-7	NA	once	TGTGCCAGCAGTGTAGTAAAGGGGAACGAGCAGTACTTC	CASSVVKGNEQYF
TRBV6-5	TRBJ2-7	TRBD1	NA	TGTGCCAGCAGGGGACAGGGGACCTACGAGCAGTACTTC	CASRGQGTYEQYF
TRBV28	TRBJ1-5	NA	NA	TGTGCCAGCAGTTCAGACTCCAATCAGCCCCAGCATTTT	CASSSDSNQPQHF
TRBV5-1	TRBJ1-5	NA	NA	TGCGCCAGCAGCCCGGACGGACACAATCAGCCCCAGCATTTT	CASSPDGHNQPQHF
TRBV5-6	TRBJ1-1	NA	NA	TGTGCCAGCAGCCGCAGGCTCATGAACACTGAAGCTTTCTTT	CASSRRLMNTEAFF
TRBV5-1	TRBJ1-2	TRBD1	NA	TGCGCCAGCAGCTCTATGACGACAGGGGCGAACTATGGCTACACCTTC	CASSSMTTGANYGYTF
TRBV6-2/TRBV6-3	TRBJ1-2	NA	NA	TGTGCCAGCAGCCGCTCTTACTATGGCTACACCTTC	CASSRSYYGYTF
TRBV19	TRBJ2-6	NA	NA	TGTGCCAGTAGTATAGCTGGCCTCTCTGGGGCCAACGTCCTGACTTTC	CASSIAGLSGANVLTF
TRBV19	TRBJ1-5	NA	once	TGTGCCAGTAGTATTTCAGGGGCCTTGGGTCAGCCCCAGCATTTT	CASSISGALGQPQHF
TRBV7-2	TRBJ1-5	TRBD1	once	TGTGCCAGCAGCCCCGGGACAGACAATCAGCCCCAGCATTTT	CASSPGTDNQPQHF
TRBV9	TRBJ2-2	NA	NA	TGTGCCAGCAGCGAGGGTTTGGGGGCCGGGGAGCTGTTTTTT	CASSEGLGAGELFF
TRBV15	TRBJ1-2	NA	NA	TGTGCCACCAGCAGAGGGGGGCGGCTGCACTATGGCTACACCTTC	CATSRGGRLHYGYTF
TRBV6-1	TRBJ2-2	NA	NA	TGTGCCAGCAGTGAAGGGATTGCCGGGGAGCTGTTTTTT	CASSEGIAGELFF
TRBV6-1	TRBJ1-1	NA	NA	TGTGCCAGCAGTGAAAGTGGGTGGACAGCCTACACTGAAGCTTTCTTT	CASSESGWTAYTEAFF
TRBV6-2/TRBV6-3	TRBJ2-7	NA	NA	TGTGCCAGCAGTTACCCCGGGGGGCTCTCCTACGAGCAGTACTTC	CASSYPGGLSYEQYF